The rows below give T cell receptor beta chains drawn from one sample of a study of post-analysis software for immune sequencing data. MiXCR was run by TCRdb on the PCR reads, yielding one entry per CDR3 protein. Altogether hundreds of thousands of distinct CDR3 sequences are present, roughly 47% being singletons, with the ten largest covering 1.5% to 2%. Input material: blood. The receptors originated from a girl between 5 and 17 years old with multiple sclerosis. Each CDR3 is given with its conserved first and last residue. The D gene is left open where the match is weak. Rows may omit the clone size; those that give it use once, few, many or a size class.

few	TRBJ2-2	TRBV10-3	TRBD2	CATLRTSGANTGELFF	TGTGCCACCCTTCGGACTAGCGGGGCGAACACCGGGGAGCTGTTTTTT
few	TRBJ2-1	TRBV9	NA	CASTKEAGANNEQFF	TGTGCCAGCACCAAAGAGGCGGGGGCTAATAATGAGCAGTTCTTC
NA	TRBJ2-5	TRBV3-1	NA	CASSQSDYQETQYF	TGTGCCAGCAGCCAATCGGACTACCAAGAGACCCAGTACTTC
few	TRBJ2-3	TRBV20-1	NA	CSARGDPQGDTQYF	TGCAGTGCCAGAGGGGACCCCCAAGGGGATACGCAGTATTTT
NA	TRBJ1-1	TRBV29-1	TRBD1	CSVEGGWGEAFF	TGCAGCGTCGAAGGGGGCTGGGGTGAAGCTTTCTTT
NA	TRBJ2-5	TRBV4-1	TRBD2	CASSRTGAGRVQETQYF	TGCGCCAGCAGCCGCACCGGGGCAGGGAGGGTCCAAGAGACCCAGTACTTC
few	TRBJ2-7	TRBV3-1	NA	CASSQDPLNPYEQYF	TGTGCCAGCAGCCAAGATCCCCTTAACCCATACGAGCAGTACTTC
NA	TRBJ1-2	TRBV12-3/TRBV12-4	NA	CASSFGLGYTF	TGTGCCAGCAGTTTTGGATTAGGCTACACCTTC
few	TRBJ2-7	TRBV12-3/TRBV12-4	NA	CASSLRQRYEQYF	TGTGCCAGCAGTTTAAGACAGCGCTACGAGCAGTACTTC
NA	TRBJ1-1	TRBV10-3	TRBD1	CAIRPGQINTEAFF	TGTGCCATCAGACCGGGACAGATAAACACTGAAGCTTTCTTT
few	TRBJ1-2	TRBV5-1	NA	CASSLEQPRTPYGYTF	TGCGCCAGCAGCTTAGAGCAACCCAGGACCCCCTATGGCTACACCTTC
NA	TRBJ2-7	TRBV4-2	NA	CASSQGAPSYEQYF	TGTGCCAGCAGCCAAGGAGCGCCATCCTACGAGCAGTACTTC
few	TRBJ1-2	TRBV4-1	NA	CASSQVSDSSFYGYTF	TGCGCCAGCAGCCAAGTAAGCGACAGCTCCTTCTATGGCTACACCTTC
few	TRBJ2-7	TRBV7-6	TRBD1	CASSLGPRDRLYEQYF	TGTGCCAGCAGCTTAGGCCCCCGGGACAGGCTTTACGAGCAGTACTTC
NA	TRBJ2-3	TRBV20-1	TRBD1	CSAGRQGSVDTQYF	TGCAGTGCTGGCAGACAGGGTTCAGTGGATACGCAGTATTTT
NA	TRBJ2-7	TRBV7-6	NA	CASSLEASESSYEQYF	TGTGCCAGCAGCTTAGAGGCTAGCGAAAGCTCCTACGAGCAGTACTTC
NA	TRBJ1-1	TRBV6-5	TRBD1	CASSYLAGGFEAFF	TGTGCCAGCAGTTACCTTGCAGGGGGTTTTGAAGCTTTCTTT
few	TRBJ1-2	TRBV9	TRBD1	CASGDSSNYGYTF	TGTGCCAGCGGGGACAGTTCTAACTATGGCTACACCTTC
NA	TRBJ1-2	TRBV7-9	NA	CASSPAGIYGYTF	TGTGCCAGCAGCCCTGCAGGGATCTATGGCTACACCTTC
NA	TRBJ1-1	TRBV5-1	NA	CASVYIPGEGGEAFF	TGCGCCAGCGTGTACATCCCAGGGGAAGGGGGTGAAGCTTTCTTT
NA	TRBJ1-5	TRBV27	NA	CASRRHTAGDQPQHF	TGTGCCAGCAGACGTCACACAGCCGGCGATCAGCCCCAGCATTTT
NA	TRBJ1-2	TRBV25-1	NA	CASSEGGVPNYGYTF	TGTGCCAGCAGTGAGGGGGGGGTACCTAACTATGGCTACACCTTC
NA	TRBJ2-1	TRBV12-3/TRBV12-4	NA	CASSESRNEQFF	TGTGCCAGCAGTGAGTCTCGGAATGAGCAGTTCTTC
NA	TRBJ2-3	TRBV4-2	NA	CASSQTREDTQYF	TGTGCCAGCAGCCAAACCCGGGAAGATACGCAGTATTTT
NA	TRBJ2-5	TRBV2	TRBD1	CACSDGTDNEQYF	TGTGCCTGCAGTGACGGGACAGACAATGAGCAGTACTTC
few	TRBJ2-7	TRBV7-9	TRBD1	CASSLSSDREFRSYEQYF	TGTGCCAGCAGCTTAAGCTCGGACAGGGAATTCAGGTCCTACGAGCAGTACTTC
NA	TRBJ2-3	TRBV7-2	NA	CASSLREGDTQYF	TGTGCCAGCAGCTTACGGGAAGGGGATACGCAGTATTTT
NA	TRBJ2-7	TRBV12-3/TRBV12-4	TRBD1	CASKTGGSYKQYF	TGTGCCAGCAAAACAGGGGGCTCCTACAAGCAGTACTTC
few	TRBJ2-1	TRBV7-2	TRBD2	CASSSHLRLAGGRYNEQFF	TGTGCCAGCAGCTCGCACCTTAGACTAGCGGGGGGGCGGTACAATGAGCAGTTCTTC
NA	TRBJ2-7	TRBV20-1	NA	CSAQVSWDEQYF	TGCAGTGCCCAAGTATCGTGGGACGAGCAGTACTTC
NA	TRBJ1-5	TRBV2	NA	CASSELQGTAQPQHF	TGTGCCAGCAGTGAACTCCAGGGGACGGCTCAGCCCCAGCATTTT
NA	TRBJ2-3	TRBV27	TRBD1	CASSPTGHLTQYF	TGTGCCAGCAGCCCGACAGGGCACTTAACGCAGTATTTT
NA	TRBJ2-7	TRBV29-1	TRBD1	CSVGQGALYEQYF	TGCAGCGTTGGACAGGGGGCCCTCTACGAGCAGTACTTC
few	TRBJ1-4	TRBV29-1	TRBD1	CSVEGRGREKLFF	TGCAGCGTTGAGGGCAGGGGGCGAGAAAAACTGTTTTTT
many	TRBJ2-1	TRBV20-1	NA	CSAGLVEQFF	TGCAGTGCCGGACTTGTTGAGCAGTTCTTC
few	TRBJ2-7	TRBV5-1	NA	CASSLELEGGEQYF	TGCGCCAGCAGCCTGGAGTTAGAGGGGGGCGAGCAGTACTTC
few	TRBJ1-1	TRBV29-1	NA	CSGETNTEAFF	TGCAGCGGGGAAACAAACACTGAAGCTTTCTTT
few	TRBJ2-1	TRBV7-2	NA	CASSPRDFSNEQFF	TGTGCCAGCAGCCCTCGGGACTTTTCCAATGAGCAGTTCTTC
NA	TRBJ2-1	TRBV12-3/TRBV12-4	TRBD2	CASRLSGLAGGRAYNEQFF	TGTGCCAGCAGATTGTCAGGACTAGCGGGAGGAAGGGCCTACAATGAGCAGTTCTTC
NA	TRBJ2-1	TRBV4-1	TRBD1	CASSRTGGRNEQFF	TGCGCCAGCAGCCGGACAGGGGGGCGAAATGAGCAGTTCTTC
NA	TRBJ2-5	TRBV7-6	TRBD1	CASSSWTGVETQYF	TGTGCCAGCAGCTCCTGGACAGGGGTGGAGACCCAGTACTTC
NA	TRBJ1-6	TRBV7-6	TRBD1	CASSLTETGQGVYSPLHF	TGTGCCAGCAGCTTAACTGAGACAGGACAGGGGGTTTATTCACCCCTCCACTTT
few	TRBJ1-2	TRBV6-5	NA	CASSYGVDRQNTF	TGTGCCAGCAGCTATGGGGTAGACAGGCAAAACACCTTC
NA	TRBJ2-6	TRBV6-5	NA	CASRKMGGANVLTF	TGTGCCAGCAGAAAGATGGGGGGGGCCAACGTCCTGACTTTC
NA	TRBJ2-5	TRBV6-5	TRBD2	CASSYSGLAGGETQYF	TGTGCCAGCAGTTACTCCGGACTAGCGGGAGGGGAGACCCAGTACTTC
NA	TRBJ2-1	TRBV12-3/TRBV12-4	TRBD2	CASSRKRGGSDEQFF	TGTGCCAGCAGCCGTAAGCGGGGGGGCTCGGATGAGCAGTTCTTC
NA	TRBJ2-7	TRBV25-1	TRBD1	CASIGTGSYEQYF	TGTGCCAGTATAGGGACAGGGAGCTACGAGCAGTACTTC
NA	TRBJ2-2	TRBV7-9	TRBD2	CASSTEGLVNTGELFF	TGTGCCAGCAGCACCGAGGGACTAGTGAACACCGGGGAGCTGTTTTTT
NA	TRBJ2-7	TRBV3-1	NA	CASSQVLLAAGEQYF	TGTGCCAGCAGCCAAGTGCTCCTAGCTGCCGGCGAGCAGTACTTC
NA	TRBJ2-1	TRBV5-1	TRBD2	CASSTQSGRAGNEQFF	TGCGCCAGCAGCACCCAGAGCGGGAGGGCCGGTAATGAGCAGTTCTTC
NA	TRBJ1-4	TRBV20-1	NA	CSGQPAPEKLFF	TGCAGTGGACAGCCGGCCCCGGAAAAACTGTTTTTT
NA	TRBJ2-3	TRBV3-1	NA	CASGQGIMGGNTDTQYF	TGTGCCAGCGGCCAGGGTATAATGGGCGGAAACACAGATACGCAGTATTTT
NA	TRBJ2-7	TRBV29-1	TRBD1	CSVEGTGGVYEQYF	TGCAGCGTTGAGGGGACAGGGGGCGTCTACGAGCAGTACTTC
NA	TRBJ2-7	TRBV7-8	TRBD2	CASSFQSGMNYEQYF	TGTGCCAGCAGCTTCCAGAGCGGGATGAACTACGAGCAGTACTTC
NA	TRBJ1-1	TRBV5-6	NA	CASSLRGNSEAFF	TGTGCCAGCAGCTTGAGGGGAAACTCTGAAGCTTTCTTT
NA	TRBJ1-4	TRBV2	NA	CASREQGEEKLFF	TGTGCCAGCAGGGAACAGGGTGAAGAAAAACTGTTTTTT
NA	TRBJ2-5	TRBV3-1	TRBD1	CASSYGQGKTQYF	TGTGCCAGCAGCTACGGACAGGGGAAGACCCAGTACTTC
once	TRBJ1-1	TRBV7-8	TRBD1	CASSLGRTGGGTEAFF	TGTGCCAGCAGCTTAGGGCGGACAGGCGGAGGCACTGAAGCTTTCTTT
NA	TRBJ1-1	TRBV20-1	NA	CSANAGRDPEAFF	TGCAGTGCTAACGCGGGCAGGGATCCTGAAGCTTTCTTT
once	TRBJ2-1	TRBV12-3/TRBV12-4	NA	CASSTRRPDNEQFF	TGTGCCAGCAGCACCAGGCGACCGGACAATGAGCAGTTCTTC